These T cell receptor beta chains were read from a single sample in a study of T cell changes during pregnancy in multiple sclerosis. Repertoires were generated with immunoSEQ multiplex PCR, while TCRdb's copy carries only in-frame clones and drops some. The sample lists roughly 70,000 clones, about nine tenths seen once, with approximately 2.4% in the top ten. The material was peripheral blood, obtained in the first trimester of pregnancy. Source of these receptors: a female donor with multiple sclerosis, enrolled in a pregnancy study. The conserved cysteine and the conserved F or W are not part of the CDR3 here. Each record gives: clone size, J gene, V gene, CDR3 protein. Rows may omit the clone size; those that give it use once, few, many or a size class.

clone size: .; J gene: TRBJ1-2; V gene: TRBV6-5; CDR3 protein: ASRVTGEGPYGYT
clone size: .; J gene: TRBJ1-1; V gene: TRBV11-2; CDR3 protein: ASRGRGETEAF
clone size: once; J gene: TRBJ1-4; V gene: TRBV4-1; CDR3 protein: ASSQTGAGDEKLF
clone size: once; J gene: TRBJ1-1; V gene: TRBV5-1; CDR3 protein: ASGTGVISTEAF
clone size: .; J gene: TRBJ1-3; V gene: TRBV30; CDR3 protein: AYDLGFAGNTIY
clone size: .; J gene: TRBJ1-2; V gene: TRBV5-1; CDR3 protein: ASSLEGQGNGYT
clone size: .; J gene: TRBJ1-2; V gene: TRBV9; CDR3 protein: ASSVDAGGEGGYT
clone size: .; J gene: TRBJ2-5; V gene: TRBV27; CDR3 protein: ASSLMGQGAPSN
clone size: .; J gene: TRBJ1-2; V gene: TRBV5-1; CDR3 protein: ASSDLQASGGYT
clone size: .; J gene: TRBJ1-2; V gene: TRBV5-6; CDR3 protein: ASSFFRAGRYGYT
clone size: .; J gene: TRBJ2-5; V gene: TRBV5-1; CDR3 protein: ASSLAGGEQETQY
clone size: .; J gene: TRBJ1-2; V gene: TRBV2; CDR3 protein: ASIDRADGYT
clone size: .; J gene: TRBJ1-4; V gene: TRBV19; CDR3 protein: ASSIVQGGRELF
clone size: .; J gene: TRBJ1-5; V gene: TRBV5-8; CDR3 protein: ASSFLGDSRFNQPQH
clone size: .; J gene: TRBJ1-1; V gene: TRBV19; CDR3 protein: ASSIRGRVTEAF
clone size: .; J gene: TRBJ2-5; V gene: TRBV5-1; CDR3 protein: ASSLARETQY
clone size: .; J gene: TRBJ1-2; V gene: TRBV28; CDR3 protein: ASLTSRPFYGYT
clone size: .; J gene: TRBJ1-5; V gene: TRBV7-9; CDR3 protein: ASSAGTGGHQPQH
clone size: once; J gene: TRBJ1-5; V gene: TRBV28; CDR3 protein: ASSSLLYQPQH
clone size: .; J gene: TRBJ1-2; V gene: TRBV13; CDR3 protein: ASSSGTAYGYT
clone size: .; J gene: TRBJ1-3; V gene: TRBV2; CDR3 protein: ASSEGIVYSGNTIY
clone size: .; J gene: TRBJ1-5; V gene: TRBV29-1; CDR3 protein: TPGGKSNSNQPQH
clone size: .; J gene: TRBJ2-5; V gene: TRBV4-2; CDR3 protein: ASSQLTSGAYQETQY
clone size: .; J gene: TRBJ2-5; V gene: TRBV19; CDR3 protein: ATSGGGQETQY
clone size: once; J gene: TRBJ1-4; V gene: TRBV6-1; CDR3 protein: ASTLTGQREKLF
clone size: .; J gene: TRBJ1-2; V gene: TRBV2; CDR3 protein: ASSPTGTGIGNYGYT
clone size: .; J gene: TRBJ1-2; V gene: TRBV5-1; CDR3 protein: ASSWTPGQGGDYGYT
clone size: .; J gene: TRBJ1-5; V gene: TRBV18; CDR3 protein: ASSPLGTGASGNQPQH
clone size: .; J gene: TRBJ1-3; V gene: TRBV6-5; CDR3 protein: ASSYSSGSGNTIY
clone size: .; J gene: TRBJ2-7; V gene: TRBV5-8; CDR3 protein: ASSRTGIVSYEQY
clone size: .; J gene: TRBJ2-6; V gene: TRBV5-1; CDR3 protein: ASYTARGLGANVLT
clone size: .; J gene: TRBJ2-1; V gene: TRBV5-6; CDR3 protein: ASSPPVTSGRNEQF
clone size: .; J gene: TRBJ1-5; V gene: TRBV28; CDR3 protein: ASSLDRVSNQPQH
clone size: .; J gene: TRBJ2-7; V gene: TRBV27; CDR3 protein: ASVEHGTRGPYEQY
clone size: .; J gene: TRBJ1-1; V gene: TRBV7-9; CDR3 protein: ASSSSAYRAEAF
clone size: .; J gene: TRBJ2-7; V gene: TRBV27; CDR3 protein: ASSPTGGLREQY
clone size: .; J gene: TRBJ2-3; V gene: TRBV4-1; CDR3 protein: ASSQVNLVKADTQY
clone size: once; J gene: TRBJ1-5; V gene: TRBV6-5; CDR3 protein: ASRVRRGALQPQH
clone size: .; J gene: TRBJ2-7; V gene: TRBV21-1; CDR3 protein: ASSRDCSYEQY
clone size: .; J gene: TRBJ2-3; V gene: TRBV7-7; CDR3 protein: ASSSRIGGTDTQY
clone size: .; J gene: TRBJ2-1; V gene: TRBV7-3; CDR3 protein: ASSLLPPSSYNEQF
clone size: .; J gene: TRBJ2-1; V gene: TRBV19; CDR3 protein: ASSIGPPTSGREDEQF
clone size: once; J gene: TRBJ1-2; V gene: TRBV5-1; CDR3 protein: ASSLVDRGRHGYT
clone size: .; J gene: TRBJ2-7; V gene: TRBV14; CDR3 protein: ASSQVTRTGSYEQY
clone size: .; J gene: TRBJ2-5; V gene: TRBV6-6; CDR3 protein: ASSRPSGKETQY
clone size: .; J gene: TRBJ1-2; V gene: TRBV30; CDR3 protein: AWSFMGSGYGYT
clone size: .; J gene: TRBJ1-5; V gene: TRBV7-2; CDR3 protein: ASSPDRAGQPQH
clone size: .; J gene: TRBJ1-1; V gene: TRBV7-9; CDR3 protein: ASSSRFMNTEAF
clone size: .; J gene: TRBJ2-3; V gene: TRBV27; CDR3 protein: ASSPRDRADTQY
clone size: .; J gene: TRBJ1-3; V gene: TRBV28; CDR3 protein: ASKKDRAGNTIY
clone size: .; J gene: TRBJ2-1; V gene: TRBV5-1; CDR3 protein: ASSPLGLAGGWVNEQF
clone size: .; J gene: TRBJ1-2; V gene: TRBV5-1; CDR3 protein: ASRIPGQGNYGYT
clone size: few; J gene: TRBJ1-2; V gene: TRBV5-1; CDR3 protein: ASSLAGEDYGYT
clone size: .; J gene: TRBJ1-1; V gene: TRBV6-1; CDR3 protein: ASSLTGSRPEAF
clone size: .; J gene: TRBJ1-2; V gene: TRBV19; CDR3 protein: ASSISRRDGYT
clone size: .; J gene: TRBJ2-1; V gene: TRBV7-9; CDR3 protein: ASSLDLLRSYNEQF
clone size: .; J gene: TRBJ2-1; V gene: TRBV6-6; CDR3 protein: ASSYEGGGYNEQF